A single T cell receptor beta chain is shown here with its context. The sample is drawn from a study of blood T cell repertoires in COVID-19. Study as a whole: COVID-19 samples collected from the United States, Italy and Spain covered acute and convalescent phases. T cells, B-cell-depleted T cells, or PBMCs supplied cDNA or gDNA.

This table comes from immunoSEQ multiplex PCR, and its TCRdb copy is limited to in-frame clones, with some not included. The sample comprises about 210,000 clones, less than 90% of which are singletons, and 0.72% rests with the top ten. Sequencing was done on a sample of peripheral blood. The receptor's source is a man aged 40-55 years with acute or convalescent COVID-19.

The CDR3 DNA sequence: TGTGCCAGCAGTTTTCAAAATCAGCCCCAGCATTTT. This gives the protein CASSFQNQPQHF. This sequence joins TRBV27 and TRBJ1-5; D is undetermined. CDR3 length equals 12 residues. Germline V gene lookup returns CDR1 MNHEY and CDR2 SMNVEV (reference sequence). V was clipped by 3 bases and J by 4 bases, with 4 bases between them.